Described below is a single T cell receptor (beta chain) sequence and its context. The antigen is undetermined. The repertoire was sequenced with immunoSEQ multiplex PCR; TCRdb's copy has only in-frame clones and lacks some. Altogether around 340,000 clones are present, approximately 86% being singletons, with the ten largest covering about 10%. The record originates from a study of Ad26.COV2.S vaccination and SARS-CoV-2 variants. Germline CDR1 and CDR2: KGHDR and SFDVKD. This CDR3 region has 14 residues. Trimming took 5 bases from V and 1 from J, leaving 10 bases between them. Treatment of the sample: over 15 received Ad26.COV2.S at low or high dose, single or two shots; five or six received placebo; per-sample allocation not given. After the first vaccine or placebo injection, samples were drawn on day 63. General observations from the study: Vaccine and placebo recipients had similar non-spike TCR breadth.

The source is a person aged 18 to 65 who received the Ad26.COV2.S COVID-19 vaccine or a placebo. The chain is built from TRBV24-1 and TRBJ2-5; D may be TRBD1 (6 bases). The specimen was peripheral blood, collected in a trial of Ad26.COV2.S vaccine versus placebo. As DNA, the CDR3 is TGTGCCACCAGTGTAGGGGGTGCCCAAGAGACCCAGTACTTC. Translating it yields CATSVGGAQETQYF.